The 15 T cell receptor beta chains below all came from one sample that was sequenced in a study of Ad26.COV2.S vaccination and SARS-CoV-2 variants. Treatment: approximately 18 received Ad26.COV2.S at low or high dose, single or two shots; about 5 received placebo; per-sample allocation not given. Sampling took place 63 days after the first vaccine or placebo injection. TCRdb's copy holds only in-frame clones and misses some; the assay was immunoSEQ multiplex PCR. Of 250,000 to 300,000 clones listed, roughly 86% were seen once; the top ten hold 3% to 4%. The input for sequencing was peripheral blood, taken in a trial of Ad26.COV2.S vaccine versus placebo. Every receptor here comes from a person aged 18-60 years who received the Ad26.COV2.S COVID-19 vaccine or a placebo.

The V and J genes are TRBV6-1 and TRBJ2-7; 7 bases fit TRBD1. V shed 4 bases, J shed 7 bases, and the junction held 19 bases outside the gene matches. Germline V CDR1 and CDR2: MNHNS, SASEGT. This CDR3 region has 17 residues. The CDR3 loop reads CASSAPNRGTVLGEQYF. Written as DNA, the CDR3 is TGTGCCAGCAGTGCCCCAAACAGGGGAACCGTACTTGGAGAGCAGTACTTC.

The chain is built from TRBV2 and TRBJ2-1; TRBD2 aligns across 8 bases. The V gene's germline CDR1 is SNHLY and CDR2 FYNNEI. This CDR3 has 13 amino acids. Trimming at V came to 8 bases and at J to 2 bases, leaving 2 bases not matched to a gene. In DNA, the CDR3 is TGTGCCAGCGCAGCGGGAGCCTACAATGAGCAGTTCTTC. It specifies CASAAGAYNEQFF.

This chain connects TRBV6-1 to TRBJ2-5; 7 bases agree with TRBD1. Per the germline V gene, CDR1 is MNHNS and CDR2 is SASEGT. The CDR3 consists of 15 residues. Trimming at V came to 2 bases and at J to 1 base, leaving 4 bases not matched to a gene. CDR3 DNA: TGTGCCAGCAGTGAAACCGGGACAGCCCAAGAGACCCAGTACTTC. Residues: CASSETGTAQETQYF.

The gene calls are TRBV15 and TRBJ2-6, with D unclear. The CDR3 sequence is 14 residues long. Per the germline V gene, CDR1 is LNHNV and CDR2 is YYDKDF (reference sequence). Trimming removed 3 bases at V and 2 bases at J, with 5 bases between. CDR3 loop: CATSREPGANVLTF. The CDR3 DNA reads as TGTGCCACCAGCAGGGAACCTGGGGCCAACGTCCTGACTTTC.

The chain is built from TRBV29-1 and TRBJ1-3; 9 bases are shared with TRBD1. Germline V lookup: CDR1 SQVTM, CDR2 ANQGSEA. This CDR3 is built from 18 residues. V was clipped by 6 bases and J by 1 base; unmatched bases: 16. The CDR3 bases are TGCAGCGTGACAGAGGACAGGGGTTATCCGGTGTCTGGAAACACCATATATTTT. This codes for CSVTEDRGYPVSGNTIYF.

This clone turned up a few times. V usage is TRBV11-3 and J usage is TRBJ2-5; maybe TRBD2 (6 bases). The CDR3 runs to 15 residues. Germline V gene lookup returns CDR1 SGHNT and CDR2 YENEEA. Trimming stripped 1 base from V and 5 bases from J, with 14 bases between. DNA of the CDR3: TGTGCCAGCAGCTTAGGGGAGGACGCCCGGGAGACCCAGTACTTC. As protein: CASSLGEDARETQYF. Filled out from reference TRBV11-3 and TRBJ2-5, the complete variable domain reads EAGVVQSPRYKIIEKKQPVAFWCNPISGHNTLYWYLQNLGQGPELLIRYENEEAVDDSQLPKDRFSAERLKGVDSTLKIQPAELGDSAVYLCASSLGEDARETQYFGPGTRLLVL.

The gene calls are TRBV13 and TRBJ2-2; TRBD2 matches 14 bases. The germline V gene encodes CDR1 PRHDT and CDR2 FYEKMQ (reference sequence). This CDR3 is 19 amino acids long. J lost 0 bases, V lost 5 bases, and 8 bases had no gene match. The CDR3 nucleotides read TGTGCCAGCAGCCGGACTAGCGGGGGGCCAGTTCCGAACACCGGGGAGCTGTTTTTT. This codes for CASSRTSGGPVPNTGELFF.

The chain uses TRBV14 and TRBJ1-1; D ambiguous. Trimming shortened V by 1 base and J by 7 bases, and 10 bases separated the two germline ends. Germline CDR1 reads SGHDN; CDR2 reads FVKESK. CDR3 length: 13 amino acids. CDR3: CASSQGGASEAFF. The CDR3, as DNA: TGTGCCAGCAGCCAAGGAGGAGCAAGTGAAGCTTTCTTT.

In regard to this clone: A much larger clone is a single base away; this may be a read error. The sample has other DNA sequences that encode this CDR3 too. The J gene is TRBJ1-3, the V gene TRBV9; D might be TRBD1 (5 bases). The V and J ends lost 4 bases and 3 bases respectively, with 8 bases between them. Germline loops: CDR1 SGDLS, CDR2 YYNGEE. CDR3 length equals 13 residues. The CDR3 here is CASSWGDGNTIYF. The DNA for the CDR3 is TGTGCCAGCAGCTGGGGCGATGGAAACACCATATATTTT.

J is TRBJ2-2 and V is TRBV11-2, with D uncertain. The CDR3 runs 13 residues. Germline assignment: CDR1 SGHAT and CDR2 FQNNGV. V was pared by 8 bases and J by 2 bases, with 9 bases between. The CDR3 DNA reads as TGTGCCAGCGGCAGGAGTAACACCGGGGAGCTGTTTTTT. This gives the protein CASGRSNTGELFF.

The chain joins TRBV4-1 to TRBJ1-2; TRBD1 matches at 7 bases. The CDR3 totals 17 residues. CDR1 MGHRA and CDR2 YSYEKL come from the germline V gene. V lost 2 bases, J lost 0 bases, and 9 bases stayed unmatched. CDR3 in amino acids: CASSQPGQRPTNYGYTF. DNA for the CDR3: TGCGCCAGCAGCCAACCGGGACAGAGACCCACTAACTATGGCTACACCTTC.

CDR3 DNA: TGTGCCAGCAGCTTAGATGCCGGAGACTATGGCTACACCTTC. Protein sequence: CASSLDAGDYGYTF. The chain has TRBV11-2 and TRBJ1-2; no clear D gene. CDR3 size: 14 residues. The ends were cut back, 0 bases at V and 3 bases at J, with 8 bases in the middle. Germline values: CDR1 SGHAT, CDR2 FQNNGV.

The chain links TRBV3-1 (or the pseudogene TRBV3-2) to TRBJ1-1, with a weak D call TRBD1 (5 bases). The CDR3 is made up of 16 amino acids. The V and J ends lost 2 bases and 3 bases respectively, with 16 bases between them. The germline V gene encodes CDR1 LGHDT and CDR2 YNNKEL (reference sequence). The CDR3 is CASSQNHFREHTEAFF. The CDR3 DNA reads TGTGCCAGCAGCCAAAACCACTTCAGGGAACACACTGAAGCTTTCTTT.

The chain recombines TRBV7-9 with TRBJ1-1, with a possible D match to TRBD1 (6 bases). Looked up from germline, CDR1 is SEHNR and CDR2 is FQNEAQ (reference sequence). This CDR3 spans 11 amino acids. The V gene lost 3 bases and the J gene lost 13 bases, with 12 bases spanning the gap. DNA for the CDR3: TGTGCCAGCAGCTTGGGGGCAGCCTATTTCTTT. Its translation: CASSLGAAYFF.

The chain uses TRBV7-2 and TRBJ2-1; 15 bases are a match to TRBD2. CDR1 and CDR2 (germline): SGHTA, FQGNSA. V lost 8 bases, J lost 9 bases, and 8 bases stayed unmatched. CDR3 size: 15 residues. CDR3: CASFGLAGGPVEQFF. DNA for the CDR3: TGTGCCAGCTTTGGACTAGCGGGAGGGCCCGTTGAGCAGTTCTTC.